The clone carrying this TCR beta chain was detected ten times or more. Its specificity is not known. These data come from a study of T cells in Graves' hyperthyroidism and ophthalmopathy. Absence of ophthalmopathy progression within 18 months defined stable Graves' hyperthyroidism. The J segment lost 7 bases and the V segment lost 6 bases, leaving 7 bases of the junction unmatched. The CDR3 covers 15 residues. CDR1 and CDR2 from the germline V gene are SGHAT and FQDESV (reference sequence). Study conclusions and caveats: From stable hyperthyroidism, ophthalmopathy was set apart by a 13 V-J model.

RNA transcripts were the template for amplifying TCR beta CDR3 regions. TCR CDR3 underwent first-round RT-PCR with the HTBI primer set. TCRdb recomputed calls from the multiplex PCR reads with MiXCR, one row per CDR3 protein. The table shows 250,000 to 350,000 distinct CDR3 sequences, with approximately 17% occurring only once. The source material was blood. The rearrangement joins TRBV11-1 to TRBJ2-1; 12 nucleotides match TRBD2. This receptor was taken from a man under 40 with Graves' hyperthyroidism. This chain's CDR3 is CASSPLAGGLNEQFF. The CDR3 nucleotides read TGTGCCAGCAGTCCCCTAGCGGGAGGGCTGAATGAGCAGTTCTTC.